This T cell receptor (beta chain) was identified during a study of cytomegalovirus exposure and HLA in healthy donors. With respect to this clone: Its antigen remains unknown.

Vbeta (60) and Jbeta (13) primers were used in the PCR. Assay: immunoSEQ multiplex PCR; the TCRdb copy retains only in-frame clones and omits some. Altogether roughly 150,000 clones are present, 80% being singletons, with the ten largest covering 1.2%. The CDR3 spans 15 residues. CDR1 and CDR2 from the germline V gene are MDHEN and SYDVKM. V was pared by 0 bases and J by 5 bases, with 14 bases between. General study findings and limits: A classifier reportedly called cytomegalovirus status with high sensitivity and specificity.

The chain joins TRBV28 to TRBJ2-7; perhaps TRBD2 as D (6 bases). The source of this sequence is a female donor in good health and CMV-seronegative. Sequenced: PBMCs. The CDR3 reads CASSLWEGAGDEQYF. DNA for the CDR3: TGTGCCAGCAGTTTATGGGAGGGAGCAGGTGACGAGCAGTACTTC.